These T cell receptor beta chains were read from a single sample in a study of identical twins. MiXCR, applied by TCRdb to the 5' RACE reads, yields one record per CDR3 protein. The data contain about 530,000 distinct CDR3 sequences, around 22% of them singletons. These sequences were also reported in another study, on yellow fever vaccine responses in identical twins.

Sequenced: CD4+ T cells sorted from blood. The origin of the receptors is a woman aged 18-35 years in good health. Each CDR3 is given with its conserved first and last residue.

CDR3aa: CASSQHAGGYEQYF
j_gene: TRBJ2-7
v_gene: TRBV4-1

CDR3aa: CASSISLLGWRNTEAFF
j_gene: TRBJ1-1
v_gene: TRBV19

CDR3aa: CASSRTGGLNTGELFF
j_gene: TRBJ2-2
v_gene: TRBV7-8

CDR3aa: CASSSSFRSSGNTIYF
j_gene: TRBJ1-3
v_gene: TRBV7-9

CDR3aa: CAISESRGLNTGELFF
j_gene: TRBJ2-2
v_gene: TRBV10-3

CDR3aa: CASSYLGGPNTEAFF
j_gene: TRBJ1-1
v_gene: TRBV6-2/TRBV6-3

CDR3aa: CASSHTTSGTENSPLHF
j_gene: TRBJ1-6
v_gene: TRBV4-2

CDR3aa: CASSDNYGYTF
j_gene: TRBJ1-2
v_gene: TRBV2

CDR3aa: CASSPGTKTYEQYF
j_gene: TRBJ2-7
v_gene: TRBV12-3/TRBV12-4

CDR3aa: CASREREYSTDTQYF
j_gene: TRBJ2-3
v_gene: TRBV6-1

CDR3aa: CASSPAEGVKGKLFF
j_gene: TRBJ1-4
v_gene: TRBV12-3/TRBV12-4